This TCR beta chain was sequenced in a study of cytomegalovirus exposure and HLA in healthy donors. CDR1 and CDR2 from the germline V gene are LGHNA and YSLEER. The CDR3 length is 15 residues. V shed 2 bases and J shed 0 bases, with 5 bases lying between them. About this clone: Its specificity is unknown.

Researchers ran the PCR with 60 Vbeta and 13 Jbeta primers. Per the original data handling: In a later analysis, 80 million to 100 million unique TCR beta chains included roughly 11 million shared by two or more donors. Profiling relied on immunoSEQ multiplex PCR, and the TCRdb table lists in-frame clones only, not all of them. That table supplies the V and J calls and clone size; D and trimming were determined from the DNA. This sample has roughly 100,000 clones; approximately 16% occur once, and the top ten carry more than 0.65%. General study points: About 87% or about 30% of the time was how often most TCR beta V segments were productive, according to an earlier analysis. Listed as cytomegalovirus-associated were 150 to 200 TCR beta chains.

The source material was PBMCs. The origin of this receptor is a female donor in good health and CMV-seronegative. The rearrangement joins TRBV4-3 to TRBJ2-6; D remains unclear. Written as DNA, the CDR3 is TGCGCCAGCAGCCAACAGGTCTCTGGGGCCAACGTCCTGACTTTC. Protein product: CASSQQVSGANVLTF.